Listed below are T cell receptor beta chains from one sample, sequenced in a study of low-dose radiotherapy and immunotherapy resistance in tumors. Each CDR3 protein is one row after TCRdb ran MiXCR on the reads. The data show about 71,000 distinct CDR3 sequences, around 29% seen once. The source was PBMCs, collected before treatment. The receptor set was obtained from a female donor with ovarian cancer. CDR3s leave out the opening cysteine and the closing phenylalanine or tryptophan. The order of the fields is CDR3 protein, clone size, V gene, CDR3 length, J gene. Only some rows state a clone size, as once, few, many or a class for expanded clones.

ASRVGETQY,once,TRBV2,9,TRBJ2-5
ASSQGHSYEQY,many,TRBV4-3,11,TRBJ2-7
ASLGQGTEAF,many,TRBV18,10,TRBJ1-1
AIGPGRYTGELF,-,TRBV10-3,12,TRBJ2-2
ASSPTGSYEQY,-,TRBV9,11,TRBJ2-7
SAAAPRDTQY,many,TRBV20-1,10,TRBJ2-3
ASSKGTGGSVRINYGYT,few,TRBV6-2/TRBV6-3,17,TRBJ1-2
SVWTFSADHGYT,few,TRBV29-1,12,TRBJ1-2
ASSTGRGNQPQH,-,TRBV12-3/TRBV12-4,12,TRBJ1-5
ASSPGTTHNYGYT,many,TRBV27,13,TRBJ1-2
ASSPEMGTPKETQY,few,TRBV18,14,TRBJ2-5
ASSSPGGGKLGEQF,many,TRBV6-2/TRBV6-3,14,TRBJ2-1
ASSYSNRGTYEQY,many,TRBV6-2/TRBV6-3,13,TRBJ2-7
SVEDRTAYEQY,many,TRBV29-1,11,TRBJ2-7
ASSPAGMNTEAF,many,TRBV27,12,TRBJ1-1
SVITGLEAF,few,TRBV29-1,9,TRBJ1-1
SGLTDLIGTQY,once,TRBV29-1,11,TRBJ2-5
SVDRGLAGETYEQY,many,TRBV29-1,14,TRBJ2-7
ASNRDRGSQPQH,many,TRBV28,12,TRBJ1-5
ASTRGQTFQPQH,many,TRBV23-1,12,TRBJ1-5